This is a list of T cell receptor beta chains from one sample in a study of regulatory T cells in long-lasting Graves disease. Each CDR3 protein is one row after TCRdb ran MiXCR on the multiplex PCR reads. The table lists around 400,000 distinct CDR3 sequences, approximately 12% of them singletons. Another study also made use of these data, one on T cells in Graves' hyperthyroidism and ophthalmopathy.

Sequenced material: peripheral blood mononuclear cells (PBMCs), taken at new diagnosis, from a patient treated with antithyroid drugs. Every receptor here comes from a woman aged 18-29 years with Graves disease. CDR3s include the opening cysteine and the closing phenylalanine or tryptophan. The size field is filled for only some rows; it gives once, few, many or a size class.

many | TRBJ2-1 | TRBV20-1 | CSASLAVLYNEQFF
few | TRBJ2-2 | TRBV14 | CASSLTGTYTGELFF
many | TRBJ1-2 | TRBV2 | CASSVLDGYTF
many | TRBJ2-3 | TRBV12-3/TRBV12-4 | CASSLVGLAGVGDTQYF
many | TRBJ1-1 | TRBV5-1 | CASSLEGAFTEAFF
few | TRBJ1-3 | TRBV20-1 | CSAREAGSGNTIYF
. | TRBJ2-7 | TRBV19 | CASSVERVSSYEQYF
. | TRBJ2-3 | TRBV4-3 | CASSLRFTDTQYF
. | TRBJ1-2 | TRBV11-3 | CASSVTGGEAYGYTF
. | TRBJ2-7 | TRBV9 | CASSRRLAGGGEQYF
many | TRBJ2-2 | TRBV20-1 | CSARAAGKWELFF
. | TRBJ2-5 | TRBV4-1 | CASSPRGANGETQYF
many | TRBJ2-1 | TRBV6-2/TRBV6-3 | CASSYRPGSYNEQFF
many | TRBJ1-5 | TRBV20-1 | CSCTGSVSFYSNQPQHF
many | TRBJ1-4 | TRBV28 | CASSGQGEEKLFF
many | TRBJ2-5 | TRBV12-3/TRBV12-4 | CASSRRQFQETQYF
many | TRBJ2-7 | TRBV6-1 | CASRGDLSYEQYF
many | TRBJ2-5 | TRBV18 | CASSPRDNQETQYF
. | TRBJ2-3 | TRBV5-1 | CASSDSLTGATDTQYF
. | TRBJ1-3 | TRBV7-9 | CASSLFSASGNTIYF
. | TRBJ2-1 | TRBV6-1 | CASSRDGYEQFF
many | TRBJ2-3 | TRBV5-4 | CASSLGGGLRDTQYF
many | TRBJ1-1 | TRBV25-1 | CASSDLQREAFF
many | TRBJ1-1 | TRBV12-3/TRBV12-4 | CASSSQGRNTEAFF
. | TRBJ2-5 | TRBV7-9 | CASSLGQRVETQYF
many | TRBJ1-3 | TRBV25-1 | CASSPDRDSGNTIYF
many | TRBJ2-2 | TRBV28 | CASSFLGYTGELFF
. | TRBJ2-7 | TRBV28 | CASRLTIPYEQYF
many | TRBJ1-1 | TRBV29-1 | CSVAQGLMTEAFF
many | TRBJ1-2 | TRBV6-1 | CASVRGSWSYGYTF
many | TRBJ1-1 | TRBV16 | CASSQSGSGAEAFF
many | TRBJ2-2 | TRBV7-2 | CASSLKAYLTANTGELFF
few | TRBJ2-1 | TRBV14 | CASSEGRASGGFYNEQFF
. | TRBJ2-5 | TRBV29-1 | CSVEEAISQETQYF
many | TRBJ2-7 | TRBV18 | CASSPSVVVSYEQYF
many | TRBJ1-2 | TRBV7-9 | CASSESDGQGSGYTF